This entry concerns a single TCR beta chain. Antigen unknown. The PCR used 60 Vbeta and 13 Jbeta primers. TCRdb keeps only in-frame clones here, not all; method: immunoSEQ multiplex PCR. In all, the sample yields some 120,000 clones. The sample is drawn from a study of cytomegalovirus exposure and HLA in healthy donors. General study findings and limits: Later on, a genetic analysis was performed. It linked a missense variant in DCLRE1C with V- and J-gene trimming of TCR beta. According to the study, 180 or so TCR beta chains were cytomegalovirus-associated. A classifier reportedly called cytomegalovirus status with high sensitivity and specificity.

The CDR3 is 15 residues long. Per the germline V gene, CDR1 is MNHNS and CDR2 is SASEGT. The V and J ends lost 2 bases and 1 base respectively, with 8 bases between them. The gene calls are TRBV6-1 and TRBJ2-2; D might be TRBD2 (5 bases). The receptor's source is a young man in good health and CMV-seronegative. Sequencing was carried out using PBMCs. The CDR3 bases are TGTGCCAGCAGTGAAAGAGGGCGGAACACCGGGGAGCTGTTTTTT. Translation gives CASSERGRNTGELFF.